The 9 T cell receptor beta chains listed next were all sequenced from one sample in a study of cytomegalovirus exposure and HLA in healthy donors. This PCR relied on a set of 60 Vbeta primers and 13 Jbeta primers. Libraries were prepared by immunoSEQ multiplex PCR; TCRdb keeps only in-frame clonotypes and omits some of them. The sample lists 150,000 to 200,000 clones, roughly 80% occurring once. Specimen: PBMCs. These receptors all stem from a woman in her 30s in good health and CMV-seronegative.

This clone has only a few counts. The chain couples TRBV18 to TRBJ2-3; D unresolved. This CDR3 has 13 residues. Between the trimmed V and J ends, which lost 3 bases and 2 bases, there was a span of 6 bases. Germline values: CDR1 KGHSH, CDR2 LQKENI. The CDR3 is CASSPSLTDTQYF. The DNA of the CDR3 is TGTGCCAGCTCACCGTCTCTCACAGATACGCAGTATTTT.

This clone was counted a single time. The gene calls are TRBV6-5 and TRBJ2-7, with TRBD2 matching 7 bases. This CDR3 contains 13 residues. V lost 1 base to trimming and J lost 6 bases; unmatched junction nucleotides: 3. The germline CDR1 and CDR2 sequences are MNHEY and SVGAGI. As DNA, the CDR3 is TGTGCCAGCAGTTACTTGTGGGGGGGCGAGCAGTACTTC. This codes for CASSYLWGGEQYF.

This chain uses TRBV4-2 with TRBJ2-7; possible D gene TRBD1, 5 bases. CDR3 length: 17 residues. The germline gives CDR1 LGHNA, CDR2 YNFKEQ. V dropped 0 bases and J dropped 4 bases, with 19 bases sitting between them. CDR3 nucleotides: TGTGCCAGCAGCCAAGAGGGTCGGAAGGGGATAACTTACGAGCAGTACTTC. Amino acids: CASSQEGRKGITYEQYF.

The chain combines TRBV19 with TRBJ1-5; no firm D call. V dropped 5 bases and J dropped 4 bases, with 9 bases sitting between them. The CDR3 runs to 13 residues. CDR1 is LNHDA, CDR2 SQIVND, per germline (reference sequence). The CDR3 region has the DNA TGTGCCAGTAGTGTGGACTTTAATCAGCCCCAGCATTTT. Translated: CASSVDFNQPQHF. The full variable domain, rest sourced from reference TRBV19 and TRBJ1-5, is DGGITQSPKYLFRKEGQNVTLSCEQNLNHDAMYWYRQDPGQGLRLIYYSQIVNDFQKGDIAEGYSVSREKKESFPLTVTSAQKNPTAFYLCASSVDFNQPQHFGDGTRLSIL.

This sequence joins TRBV2 and TRBJ2-2, with a possible D match to TRBD1 (6 bases). This CDR3 spans 14 amino acids. Germline V gene data show CDR1 as SNHLY and CDR2 as FYNNEI. V lost 5 bases and J lost 5, with 12 bases in between. CDR3 bases: TGTGCCAGCAGTTTGGAAGGGGGAACCGGGGAGCTGTTTTTT. This encodes CASSLEGGTGELFF. Using reference TRBV2 and TRBJ2-2 for the parts outside the CDR3, the full variable domain is EPEVTQTPSHQVTQMGQEVILRCVPISNHLYFYWYRQILGQKVEFLVSFYNNEISEKSEIFDDQFSVERPDGSNFTLKIRSTKLEDSAMYFCASSLEGGTGELFFGEGSRLTVL.

The gene calls are TRBV28 and TRBJ2-1, with 10 bases matching TRBD1. The CDR3 spans 15 residues. The germline V gene encodes CDR1 MDHEN and CDR2 SYDVKM. The trim removed 2 bases at V and 8 bases at J, leaving 6 bases unmatched. This CDR3 reads CASSLPRTGGDEQFF. Written as DNA, the CDR3 is TGTGCCAGCAGTTTACCCCGGACAGGGGGGGATGAGCAGTTCTTC.

This sequence joins TRBV20-1 and TRBJ2-7; possibly TRBD1 for D (5 bases). V lost 0 bases and J 6 bases, leaving 6 bases between the germline ends. CDR3 length equals 11 residues. The germline gives CDR1 DFQATT, CDR2 SNEGSKA (reference sequence). The CDR3 loop is CSARDRGEQYF. The CDR3 DNA is TGCAGTGCTAGAGATAGGGGCGAGCAGTACTTC.

V usage is TRBV4-2 and J usage is TRBJ1-4; no definite D call. The germline CDR1 and CDR2 sequences are LGHNA and YNFKEQ. The CDR3 spans 15 residues. Deletions cut 1 base from V and 8 bases from J, with 14 bases between. In DNA, the CDR3 is TGTGCCAGCAGCCAAGTCAAATCAGGCAAAGAAAAACTGTTTTTT. Protein: CASSQVKSGKEKLFF.

The V gene is TRBV6-1, the J gene TRBJ2-5, with D unresolved. Trimming left V 8 bases short and J 5 bases short, with 9 bases between. Germline CDR1 is MNHNS and CDR2 is SASEGT. This CDR3 comprises 11 residues. CDR3 protein: CASLNGETQYF. The CDR3 nucleotides read TGTGCCAGCCTTAACGGGGAGACCCAGTACTTC.